These 20 T cell receptor beta chains were all obtained from the same sample, sequenced in a study of Graves' ophthalmopathy and Graves' hyperthyroidism. Scientists amplified the TCR beta CDR3 regions from RNA transcripts. HTBI primers were employed in first-round RT-PCR, then a second-round multiplex PCR followed. TCRdb re-derived calls from the multiplex PCR reads in MiXCR, one entry per CDR3 protein. Among some 250,000 distinct CDR3 sequences, around 45% were seen once, and the ten largest hold 40% to 55%. The sequenced sample was peripheral blood. The receptors here all came from an adult man with Graves' ophthalmopathy.

This clonotype was recorded at least ten times. The V gene is TRBV10-3, the J gene TRBJ1-2, with D uncertain. The CDR3 spans 14 residues. CDR1 is ENHRY and CDR2 is SYGVKD in the germline V gene. Trimming stripped 4 bases from V and 4 bases from J, with 13 bases between. CDR3 sequence (DNA): TGTGCCATCAGTGTTGAGCCCGTTTTCTATGGCTACACCTTC. It yields the protein CAISVEPVFYGYTF.

This clonotype was counted many times. This chain joins TRBV29-1 and TRBJ1-1, with 7 nucleotides matching TRBD1. Germline loops: CDR1 SQVTM, CDR2 ANQGSEA. Trimming removed 2 bases from V and 2 bases from J; junction bases left unmatched: 5. The CDR3 spans 14 residues. CDR3 protein: CSVEKDRSNTEAFF. CDR3 coding DNA: TGCAGCGTTGAAAAGGACAGGAGCAACACTGAAGCTTTCTTT.

This clonotype was counted a few times. This chain connects TRBV7-8 to TRBJ2-5; D is possibly TRBD2 (8 bases). CDR3 length: 15 residues. V was trimmed by 6 bases and J by 7 bases, leaving 21 bases between them. Germline V gene data show CDR1 as SGHVS and CDR2 as FQNEAQ. CDR3 sequence (DNA): TGTGCCAGCAGTCAAGGGGGCGGGAGGTTGGGGACCCAGTACTTC. This translates into CASSQGGGRLGTQYF.

This chain connects TRBV7-2 to TRBJ2-5; maybe TRBD2 (6 bases). This CDR3 region has 15 residues. In germline, CDR1 is SGHTA, CDR2 FQGNSA. V lost 3 bases and J lost 3, with 14 bases in between. Here the CDR3 reads CASSFSGTSKETQYF. CDR3 coding DNA: TGTGCCAGCAGCTTCTCCGGGACTTCGAAAGAGACCCAGTACTTC.

The rearrangement joins TRBV12-3 or TRBV12-4 to TRBJ1-4; 9 bases fit TRBD1. V gave up 7 bases and J gave up 8 bases; unmatched junction bases: 8. The CDR3 runs 14 residues. This chain's CDR3 is CASTPGQGHEKLFF. The CDR3 DNA follows: TGTGCCAGCACCCCGGGACAGGGACACGAAAAACTGTTTTTT.

About this clonotype itself: A much larger clone differs by one base, so this may be a read error. This chain links TRBV7-8 with TRBJ1-4; 10 bases align to TRBD1. The CDR3 has 13 amino acids. Germline V lookup: CDR1 SGHVS, CDR2 FQNEAQ. The CDR3: CAGSPDGTGELFF. The CDR3 DNA is TGTGCCGGCAGCCCAGACGGGACAGGGGAACTGTTTTTT.

This clonotype was observed a handful of times. The V call is TRBV9, the J call TRBJ2-5; D is perhaps TRBD2 (6 bases). CDR1 SGDLS and CDR2 YYNGEE come from the germline V gene. V was cut by 4 bases and J by 4 bases, with 14 bases left in between. This CDR3 spans 14 amino acids. In DNA, the CDR3 is TGTGCCAGCAGCCAAGTTAGCGGACCAGAGACCCAGTACTTC. Protein: CASSQVSGPETQYF.

This clonotype was counted a few times. CDR3 sequence: CASSFGTREAFF. For the CDR3, the DNA is TGTGCCAGCAGCTTTGGGACACGAGAAGCTTTCTTT. This chain links TRBV7-9 with TRBJ1-1; a weak D match, TRBD1 (6 bases). V was shortened by 3 bases and J by 8 bases, with 10 bases between the two germline ends. The CDR3 totals 12 residues. Germline-derived CDR1 and CDR2 are SEHNR and FQNEAQ (reference sequence).

The sample holds a few counts of this clonotype. At one end, the junction sequence differs from germline, possibly due to a read error. The chain links TRBV7-7 to TRBJ2-2, with 9 positions matching TRBD2. The germline V gene has CDR1 SSHAT and CDR2 FNYEAQ (reference sequence). The CDR3 has 17 amino acids. The CDR3 DNA reads as TGTGCTAGCAGCTTAGGTGCTAGCGGGGCTAACACCGGGGAGCTGTTTTTT. It is translated as CASSLGASGANTGELFF.

In its sample, this clonotype was seen a few times. The V and J genes are TRBV7-2 and TRBJ2-5; TRBD1 agrees at 11 bases. J lost 5 bases, V lost 5 bases, and 10 bases had no gene match. The CDR3 has 16 residues. Germline-derived CDR1 and CDR2 are SGHTA and FQGNSA. The CDR3 here is CASSTLGQGAIETQYF. The CDR3 DNA reads TGTGCCAGCAGCACCCTCGGACAGGGGGCTATTGAGACCCAGTACTTC.

V and J are TRBV19 and TRBJ1-1; the match to TRBD1 covers 7 bases. CDR3 length: 14 amino acids. CDR1 LNHDA and CDR2 SQIVND come from the germline V gene (reference sequence). Trimming took 3 bases from V and 5 from J; bases not matched to a gene: 6. CDR3 DNA: TGTGCCAGTAGTATGCTCCTGACAGGGACTGAAGCTTTCTTT. Residues: CASSMLLTGTEAFF. Filled out from reference TRBV19 and TRBJ1-1, the complete variable domain reads DGGITQSPKYLFRKEGQNVTLSCEQNLNHDAMYWYRQDPGQGLRLIYYSQIVNDFQKGDIAEGYSVSREKKESFPLTVTSAQKNPTAFYLCASSMLLTGTEAFFGQGTRLTVV.

Details on this clonotype: One junction end does not reproduce the germline sequence, and a read error may be involved. The chain uses TRBV10-3 and TRBJ1-3; D remains unclear. Germline CDR1 is ENHRY and CDR2 is SYGVKD. The CDR3 is made up of 14 amino acids. CDR3 in amino acids: CASSDLTAGNTIYF. CDR3 sequence (DNA): TGTGCCAGCAGTGATCTTACAGCTGGAAACACCATATATTTT.

The chain uses TRBV29-1 and TRBJ2-7; 8 bases align to TRBD1. Germline lookup yields CDR1 SQVTM and CDR2 ANQGSEA. The J segment lost 4 bases and the V segment lost 2 bases, leaving 13 bases of the junction unmatched. The CDR3 runs to 16 residues. The CDR3 here is CSVEWAVSQGAYEQYF. CDR3 sequence (DNA): TGCAGCGTTGAATGGGCTGTAAGTCAGGGGGCTTACGAGCAGTACTTC.

The rearrangement links TRBV7-9 to TRBJ2-7, with 8 positions matching TRBD2. The assigned J gene may be wrong: the sequence end matches TRBJ2-1 better. Germline values: CDR1 SEHNR, CDR2 FQNEAQ (reference sequence). The CDR3 spans 14 residues. The CDR3 spells CASSLIGGDNEQFF. The CDR3 DNA is TGTGCCAGCAGCTTAATCGGGGGGGACAATGAGCAGTTCTTC.

The chain employs TRBV2 and TRBJ1-6; tentatively, D is TRBD1 (6 bases). V dropped 4 bases and J dropped 5 bases, with 12 bases sitting between them. CDR3 length equals 15 residues. Germline V CDR1 and CDR2: SNHLY, FYNNEI. CDR3 DNA: TGTGCCAGCAGTGCACAGGGCGGGAATAATTCACCCCTCCACTTT. It specifies CASSAQGGNNSPLHF.

This clonotype was seen more than once but under ten times. The rearrangement links TRBV5-8 to TRBJ1-1; no clear D. V lost 4 bases to trimming and J lost 8 bases, with 15 bases between them. The germline V gene has CDR1 SGHTS and CDR2 YDEGEE. The CDR3 covers 13 residues. This CDR3 is CASSQFGVGEAFF. CDR3 nucleotides: TGTGCCAGCAGCCAATTTGGGGTGGGGGAAGCTTTCTTT.

V usage is TRBV29-1 and J usage is TRBJ2-5; D is unclear. V gave up 7 bases and J gave up 5 bases, with 14 bases separating them. The germline V gene has CDR1 SQVTM and CDR2 ANQGSEA. This CDR3 is built from 12 residues. The CDR3: CSAPPERETQYF. CDR3 in DNA: TGCAGCGCGCCCCCAGAGAGGGAGACCCAGTACTTC.

The rearrangement links TRBV5-1 to TRBJ1-2; D not certain. Looked up from germline, CDR1 is SGHRS and CDR2 is YFSETQ. Trimming shortened V by 3 bases and J by 0 bases, and 9 bases separated the two germline ends. CDR3 size: 14 residues. The DNA of the CDR3 is TGCGCCAGCAGCTCGGACGTTGCTAACTATGGCTACACCTTC. This translates into CASSSDVANYGYTF.

This clonotype was detected ten times or more. This rearrangement joins TRBV15 to TRBJ2-5, with D uncertain. Germline V gives CDR1 LNHNV, CDR2 YYDKDF (reference sequence). Trimming took off 2 bases at V and 4 bases at J, with 8 bases between the two ends. This CDR3 comprises 13 residues. The CDR3 protein is CATSRRSSETQYF. The DNA of the CDR3 is TGTGCCACCAGCAGAAGGAGTTCAGAGACCCAGTACTTC.

This chain uses TRBV14 with TRBJ1-1, with D possibly being TRBD1 (5 bases). Trimming removed 1 base from V and 11 bases from J, with 14 bases in between. The CDR3 sequence is 13 residues long. Germline CDR1 SGHDN, CDR2 FVKESK. CDR3 region: CASSQVGALFAFF. In nucleotides, the CDR3 is TGTGCCAGCAGCCAAGTTGGGGCTCTATTCGCTTTCTTT.